These 6 T cell receptor beta chains share one sample of origin, sequenced in a study of blood T cell repertoires in COVID-19. Produced via immunoSEQ multiplex PCR; TCRdb's table is partial and in-frame only. The sample has a few hundred thousand clones, 89% seen once; the top ten hold roughly 1.2%. The sequencing sample was made of peripheral blood. The receptors here all came from a man aged 35 to 55 with acute or convalescent COVID-19.

The chain combines TRBV30 with TRBJ1-5, with 7 bases aligning to TRBD1. Trimming removed 0 bases from V and 11 bases from J; junction bases left unmatched: 7. In germline, CDR1 is GTSNPN, CDR2 SVGIG (reference sequence). The CDR3 spans 13 residues. The CDR3 is CAWSVQGSGAQHF. CDR3 bases: TGTGCCTGGAGTGTACAGGGGAGTGGAGCCCAGCATTTT.

This rearrangement joins TRBV18 to TRBJ1-2, with 7 bases that match TRBD1. Germline lookup yields CDR1 KGHSH and CDR2 LQKENI. The CDR3 totals 14 residues. V lost 4 bases and J lost 8; bases outside the gene matches: 10. Written as DNA, the CDR3 is TGTGCCAGCTCACGAAGGGACAGAGAAAGCGGCTACACCTTC. It is translated as CASSRRDRESGYTF.

The DNA for the CDR3 is TGTGCCAGCAGCTACACCCAAACTAGCGTTCAAGAGACCCAGTACTTC. Its translation: CASSYTQTSVQETQYF. V usage is TRBV6-5 and J usage is TRBJ2-5; TRBD2 agrees at 7 bases. This CDR3 is 16 amino acids long. J gave up 2 bases and V 6 bases, and 12 bases lay outside the gene matches. CDR1 is MNHEY and CDR2 is SVGAGI in the germline V gene.

The gene calls are TRBV4-1 and TRBJ2-2; D is uncertain. CDR1 is MGHRA, CDR2 YSYEKL, per germline. The V end was cut by 4 bases, the J end by 4 bases, with 10 bases between. This CDR3 has 14 amino acids. CDR3 sequence: CASSRAPLTGELFF. Written as DNA, the CDR3 is TGCGCCAGCAGCCGGGCACCCCTCACCGGGGAGCTGTTTTTT.

V is TRBV29-1 and J is TRBJ1-2; D may be TRBD1 (6 bases). Germline CDR1 reads SQVTM; CDR2 reads ANQGSEA. V gave up 1 base and J gave up 4 bases, with 13 bases separating them. The CDR3 runs 14 residues. The CDR3: CSVEGGQVPYGYTF. The CDR3 DNA follows: TGCAGCGTTGAAGGGGGGCAGGTACCCTATGGCTACACCTTC. The whole variable domain, filled in from reference TRBV29-1 and TRBJ1-2, reads SAVISQKPSRDICQRGTSLTIQCQVDSQVTMMFWYRQQPGQSLTLIATANQGSEATYESGFVIDKFPISRPNLTFSTLTVSNMSPEDSSIYLCSVEGGQVPYGYTFGSGTRLTVV.

The V gene is TRBV28, the J gene TRBJ1-1, with 8 bases aligning to TRBD1. The germline V gene has CDR1 MDHEN and CDR2 SYDVKM. Trimming removed 3 bases from V and 7 bases from J; junction bases left unmatched: 7. This CDR3 is built from 14 residues. CDR3 region: CASSFPGGAGEAFF. The CDR3 nucleotides are TGTGCCAGCAGTTTTCCAGGGGGCGCCGGTGAAGCTTTCTTT.